This T cell receptor (beta chain) was captured in a study of type 1 regulatory T cells. Looking at the study overall: This in vitro CD4 product, T-allo10, is enriched for Tr1 cells and alloantigen-specific.

TCRdb itself ran the reads through MiXCR, one entry per CDR3 protein. The sample holds just under 65,000 distinct CDR3 sequences; more than 45% are singletons and the top ten take less than 2.5%. The CDR3 has 14 amino acids. The V and J ends lost 7 bases and 8 bases respectively, with 20 bases between them. CDR1 is GTSNPN and CDR2 is SVGIG in the germline V gene (reference sequence). Findings and limits, study-wide: Tr1 cells had a more restricted TCR repertoire than non-Tr1 cells.

Note on this clonotype: The antigen is undetermined.

The TCR originated in a human donor in good health. The chain uses TRBV30 and TRBJ1-4, with D possibly being TRBD1 (5 bases). Sequencing was carried out using cultured non-Tr1 T cells, either the whole culture or a sorted T cell fraction (not recorded which). As DNA, the CDR3 is TGTGCCTCCCCCGGGCCCGGAGGGGACGAAAAACTGTTTTTT. It translates to CASPGPGGDEKLFF.